This TCR beta chain was documented in a study of T cells in tuberculosis. Study results and limitations: GEM motif frequencies gave 70% accuracy; the GMM repertoire gave roughly 87%.

This sample's time point: new active TB diagnosis, blood taken before or within 7 days of starting treatment. Unsorted cryopreserved PBMC were sequenced, averaging around 100,000 T cells per clinical donor. As to this clone: Antigen specificity is unknown.

The table came from immunoSEQ multiplex PCR; TCRdb's copy has only in-frame clones and leaves some out. This table holds 25,000 to 35,000 clones, 70% to 90% found once. Trimming took 9 bases from V and 7 from J; bases not matched to a gene: 9. Germline V CDR1 and CDR2: MDHEN, SYDVKM. The CDR3 is 14 residues long. The material sequenced was PBMCs, taken at tuberculosis diagnosis. The clonotype was recovered from an adult with tuberculosis. This chain connects TRBV28 to TRBJ1-4, with 9 bases matching TRBD1. The CDR3 nucleotides are TGTGCCAGTAGTCCCCCGGGACAGGGTGAAAAACTGTTTTTT. It translates to CASSPPGQGEKLFF. Full variable domain (outside the CDR3, taken from reference TRBV28 and TRBJ1-4): DVKVTQSSRYLVKRTGEKVFLECVQDMDHENMFWYRQDPGLGLRLIYFSYDVKMKEKGDIPEGYSVSREKKERFSLILESASTNQTSMYLCASSPPGQGEKLFFGSGTQLSVL.